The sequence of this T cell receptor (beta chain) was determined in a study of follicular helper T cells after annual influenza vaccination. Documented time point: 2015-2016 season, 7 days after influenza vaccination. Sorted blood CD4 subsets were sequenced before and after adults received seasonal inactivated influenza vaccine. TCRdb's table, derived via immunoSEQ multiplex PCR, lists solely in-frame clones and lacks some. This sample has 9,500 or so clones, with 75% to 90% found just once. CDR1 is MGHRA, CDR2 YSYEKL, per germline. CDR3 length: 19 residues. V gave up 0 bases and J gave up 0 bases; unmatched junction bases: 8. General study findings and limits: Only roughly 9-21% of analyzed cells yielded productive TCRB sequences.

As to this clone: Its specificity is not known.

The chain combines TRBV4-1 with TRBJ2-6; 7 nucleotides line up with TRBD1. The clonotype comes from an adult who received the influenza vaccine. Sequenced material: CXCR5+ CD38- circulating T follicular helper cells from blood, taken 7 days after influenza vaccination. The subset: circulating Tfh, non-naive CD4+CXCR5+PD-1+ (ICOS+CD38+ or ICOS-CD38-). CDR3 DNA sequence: TGCGCCAGCAGCCAAGAAGGGGGCAGGGTGCGCTCTGGGGCCAACGTCCTGACTTTC. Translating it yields CASSQEGGRVRSGANVLTF.